The 6 T cell receptor beta chains presented below share a single source sample, sequenced in a study of cytomegalovirus exposure and HLA in healthy donors. PCR was performed using 60 Vbeta and 13 Jbeta primers. Sequenced by immunoSEQ multiplex PCR; TCRdb stores in-frame clones only, minus some. The repertoire holds some 150,000 clones, with around 78% as singletons. The sample was PBMCs. The receptors shown here come from a female donor in good health and CMV-seropositive.

The rearrangement uses TRBV19 and TRBJ1-6; tentatively, D is TRBD1 (5 bases). CDR1 is LNHDA and CDR2 is SQIVND in the germline V gene (reference sequence). CDR3 length equals 13 residues. The ends were cut back, 5 bases at V and 7 bases at J, with 9 bases in the middle. CDR3 in amino acids: CASSPTGNSPLHF. The DNA for the CDR3 is TGTGCCAGTAGTCCCACAGGAAATTCACCCCTCCACTTT.

J is TRBJ2-5 and V is TRBV5-6; TRBD2 agrees at 14 bases. This CDR3 is 19 amino acids long. Germline V gene data show CDR1 as SGHDT and CDR2 as YYEEEE. Losses at the gene ends were 4 bases for V and 0 bases for J; bases not matched to a gene: 11. The CDR3: CASSPTPGLAGVYQETQYF. The CDR3 DNA follows: TGTGCCAGCAGCCCTACTCCGGGACTAGCGGGAGTGTACCAAGAGACCCAGTACTTC.

The CDR3 bases are TGTGCCAGCAGTGAAGGAGGGGGTAACACTGAAGCTTTCTTT. It encodes CASSEGGGNTEAFF. The V call is TRBV2, the J call TRBJ1-1; D might be TRBD1 (6 bases). Germline CDR1 reads SNHLY; CDR2 reads FYNNEI. Trimming left V 1 base short and J 2 bases short, with 8 bases between. The CDR3 extends over 14 amino acids.

This chain uses TRBV11-3 with TRBJ2-1; 12 bases are shared with TRBD1. The V and J ends lost 5 bases and 9 bases, in that order; junction bases with no gene match: 8. This CDR3 contains 15 residues. Germline V lookup: CDR1 SGHNT, CDR2 YENEEA. The CDR3 sequence is CASSRGQGALSEQFF. The CDR3 nucleotides read TGTGCCAGCAGCCGGGGACAGGGGGCCCTTAGTGAGCAGTTCTTC.

V gene TRBV6-1 combines with J gene TRBJ2-2; D is unclear. In germline, CDR1 is MNHNS, CDR2 SASEGT. Trimming took 7 bases from V and 6 from J, leaving 12 bases between them. The CDR3 spans 13 residues. CDR3 bases: TGTGCCAGCATTTGGTCGACTTCCGGGGAGCTGTTTTTT. Translation: CASIWSTSGELFF.

This clone appeared a single time. This rearrangement joins TRBV11-2 to TRBJ2-7; D is perhaps TRBD1 (5 bases). Between the trimmed V and J ends, which lost 7 bases and 3 bases, there was a span of 16 bases. The CDR3 is 14 amino acids. Germline values: CDR1 SGHAT, CDR2 FQNNGV. The CDR3 loop reads CASTPPDRYYEQYF. The CDR3, as DNA: TGTGCCAGCACCCCGCCCGACAGATACTACGAGCAGTACTTC.